The 11 T cell receptor beta chains listed next were all sequenced from one sample in a study of cytomegalovirus exposure and HLA in healthy donors listed by TCRdb under 2017. Libraries were constructed by the immunoSEQ multiplex PCR assay. A mixture of 60 forward primers for TCR Vbeta segments and 13 reverse primers for TCR Jbeta segments was used in the multiplex PCR. In TCRdb, the immuneACCESS table is reduced to in-frame sequences with V and J assigned. These tables do not hold every clone; where another copy was compared, an unresolved V gene accounts for under half, and the others remain unexplained. The sample data list about 140,000 clones, and 82% of these were observed just once. The top ten hold around 3% of the sample. The specimen sequenced was PBMCs. The receptors here all came from a young man in good health and CMV-seropositive.

The gene calls are TRBV28 and TRBJ2-3; 11 nucleotides match TRBD2. This CDR3 contains 15 residues. The trim removed 7 bases at V and 4 bases at J, leaving 7 bases unmatched. Germline assignment: CDR1 MDHEN and CDR2 SYDVKM. The CDR3 spells CASIYSSGRSDTQYF. CDR3 DNA: TGTGCCAGCATATACTCTAGCGGGAGGTCAGATACGCAGTATTTT. Full variable domain (outside the CDR3, taken from reference TRBV28 and TRBJ2-3): DVKVTQSSRYLVKRTGEKVFLECVQDMDHENMFWYRQDPGLGLRLIYFSYDVKMKEKGDIPEGYSVSREKKERFSLILESASTNQTSMYLCASIYSSGRSDTQYFGPGTRLTVL.

This chain links TRBV7-6 with TRBJ2-7, with D tentatively TRBD2 (5 bases). Germline CDR1 SGHVS, CDR2 FNYEAQ. With 3 bases removed from V and 3 bases from J, the gap between germline ends came to 15 bases. This CDR3 spans 15 amino acids. The CDR3 DNA reads as TGTGCCAGCAGCTTTCTAGGCGCGGGCCGCTACGAGCAGTACTTC. It is translated as CASSFLGAGRYEQYF.

The CDR3 nucleotides read TGTGCCAGCAGTAACACAGGGGACACCATATATTTT. Amino acids: CASSNTGDTIYF. The chain recombines TRBV6-5 with TRBJ1-3; the match to TRBD1 covers 7 bases. The trim removed 5 bases at V and 8 bases at J, leaving 3 bases unmatched. There are 12 residues in the CDR3. Germline CDR1 and CDR2: MNHEY and SVGAGI.

V gene TRBV5-6 combines with J gene TRBJ1-2; weak D call: TRBD1 (6 bases). CDR1 is SGHDT and CDR2 is YYEEEE in the germline V gene. CDR3 length equals 15 residues. Trimming removed 0 bases from V and 1 base from J, with 10 bases in between. CDR3 sequence reads: CASSLGGLLNYGYTF. The CDR3 nucleotides are TGTGCCAGCAGCTTGGGGGGGCTCCTTAACTATGGCTACACCTTC.

The sample holds a few counts of this clone. V gene TRBV4-2 combines with J gene TRBJ1-5, with D tentatively TRBD1 (5 bases). The V end was cut by 7 bases, the J end by 1 base, with 11 bases between. The CDR3 extends over 14 amino acids. The V gene's germline CDR1 is LGHNA and CDR2 YNFKEQ. CDR3 sequence: CASNGEGSNQPQHF. DNA of the CDR3: TGTGCCAGCAACGGGGAGGGGAGCAATCAGCCCCAGCATTTT.

The count of this clone is one. The chain has TRBV10-3 and TRBJ2-7, with 8 nucleotides matching TRBD2. The CDR3 covers 12 residues. Germline CDR1 and CDR2: ENHRY and SYGVKD. Trimming cost V 6 bases and J 3 bases; bases outside gene matches: 1. CDR3 amino acids: CAISSGSYEQYF. The CDR3 DNA sequence: TGTGCCATCAGCAGCGGGAGCTACGAGCAGTACTTC.

The chain recombines TRBV11-3 with TRBJ2-2, with TRBD1 identical over 9 bases. Germline V CDR1 and CDR2: SGHNT, YENEEA. The CDR3 has 15 residues. The V segment lost 5 bases and the J segment 4 bases; nucleotides outside the gene matches: 5. The CDR3 reads CASSPGTGFTGELFF. DNA for the CDR3: TGTGCCAGCAGCCCAGGGACAGGGTTCACCGGGGAGCTGTTTTTT. Drawing the rest from reference TRBV11-3 and TRBJ2-2, the complete variable domain is EAGVVQSPRYKIIEKKQPVAFWCNPISGHNTLYWYLQNLGQGPELLIRYENEEAVDDSQLPKDRFSAERLKGVDSTLKIQPAELGDSAVYLCASSPGTGFTGELFFGEGSRLTVL.

The V and J genes are TRBV19 and TRBJ2-5, with D tentatively TRBD2 (6 bases). Trimming took 5 bases from V and 6 from J, leaving 13 bases between them. The CDR3 contains 13 residues. CDR1 is LNHDA and CDR2 is SQIVND in the germline V gene (reference sequence). CDR3 sequence: CASSAGGPQTQYF. The CDR3 DNA follows: TGTGCCAGTAGTGCCGGGGGTCCACAGACCCAGTACTTC.

This clone has only one observation. The junction departs from germline at one end; a sequencing error may be responsible. The chain recombines TRBV27 with TRBJ2-1, with 16 positions matching TRBD2. Germline loops: CDR1 MNHEY, CDR2 SMNVEV (reference sequence). There are 14 residues in the CDR3. The CDR3 reads CASSPGLAGGYSVF. The CDR3 nucleotides are TGTGCCAGCAGTCCGGGACTAGCGGGAGGGTATAGTGTCTTC.

This clone occurred once. The V and J genes are TRBV28 and TRBJ2-7, with TRBD1 matching 9 bases. The junction had 16 bases not matched to a gene; V was cut back by 10 bases and J by 3 bases. In germline, CDR1 is MDHEN, CDR2 SYDVKM. The CDR3 is 16 amino acids. The CDR3 DNA reads TGTGCCACCAAGACTCACCGGGACAGGGTTTACTACGAGCAGTACTTC. Translation gives CATKTHRDRVYYEQYF.

The gene calls are TRBV19 and TRBJ2-1, with 9 bases identical to TRBD2. The CDR3 loop spans 15 amino acids. Germline CDR1 is LNHDA and CDR2 is SQIVND (reference sequence). The V segment lost 1 base and the J segment 7 bases; nucleotides outside the gene matches: 5. This CDR3 is CASSIGLAGTNEQFF. Written as DNA, the CDR3 is TGTGCCAGTAGTATAGGGCTAGCGGGAACGAATGAGCAGTTCTTC.